The 17 T cell receptor beta chains below all came from one sample that was sequenced in a study of blood T cells in healthy people across ages. For the second PCR, which ran for about 7 to 11 cycles, a sample-barcoded 5' primer and a J-beta primer mix were used. TCRdb fed the 5' RACE reads into MiXCR, producing one record per CDR3 protein. This table holds about 1.8 million distinct CDR3 sequences, 49% found once. Sequenced sample: blood. The receptors were gathered from a woman in her 40s in good health.

This clonotype was picked up a small number of times. The chain combines TRBV15 with TRBJ1-5, with 8 bases lining up with TRBD1. Trimming at V came to 7 bases and at J to 0 bases, leaving 5 bases not matched to a gene. CDR3 size: 15 residues. The germline gives CDR1 LNHNV, CDR2 YYDKDF (reference sequence). The CDR3 nucleotides are TGTGCCACCACCGTGGACAGGGTTAGCAATCAGCCCCAGCATTTT. Translating gives CATTVDRVSNQPQHF.

V usage is TRBV28 and J usage is TRBJ2-1; no definite D call. This CDR3 region has 13 residues. Germline-derived CDR1 and CDR2 are MDHEN and SYDVKM. V gave up 6 bases and J gave up 8 bases, with 14 bases separating them. The CDR3 is CASSPPIEDEQFF. In DNA, the CDR3 is TGTGCCAGCAGCCCCCCAATAGAGGATGAGCAGTTCTTC.

This chain joins TRBV29-1 and TRBJ2-1; 10 nucleotides align to TRBD2. Germline assignment: CDR1 SQVTM and CDR2 ANQGSEA. Germline trimming cut 6 bases from V and 3 bases from J; bases unmatched to any gene: 14. CDR3 length equals 17 residues. Here the CDR3 DNA reads TGCAGCGTGGGAGGGCTAGCGGGAGCTAACTACTACAATGAGCAGTTCTTC. Protein sequence: CSVGGLAGANYYNEQFF.

The chain carries TRBV20-1 and TRBJ2-7; D possibly uses TRBD1 or TRBD2 (5 bases each). V was cut by 7 bases and J by 10 bases, with 20 bases left in between. The V gene's germline CDR1 is DFQATT and CDR2 SNEGSKA (reference sequence). CDR3 length: 12 amino acids. In DNA, the CDR3 is TGCAGTGAAAGTCTGGGTCCGGGGCCCCAGTACTTC. It translates to CSESLGPGPQYF.

This chain connects TRBV6-2 or TRBV6-3 to TRBJ2-7; tentative D call: TRBD2 (5 bases). This CDR3 comprises 14 residues. CDR1 is MNHEY, CDR2 SVGEGT, per germline. V lost 7 bases and J lost 0, with 13 bases in between. The CDR3 nucleotides are TGTGCCAGCACTCTCTTAGCGATCTCCTACGAGCAGTACTTC. Residues: CASTLLAISYEQYF.

V and J are TRBV20-1 and TRBJ2-1; 8 bases map to TRBD2. This CDR3 is 16 amino acids long. Germline V gene data show CDR1 as DFQATT and CDR2 as SNEGSKA (reference sequence). V dropped 6 bases and J dropped 2; count of bases not matched to a gene: 12. The CDR3, as DNA: TGCAGTGCACGACACCCGGGCGGGGGGCCCTACAATGAGCAGTTCTTC. Its translation is CSARHPGGGPYNEQFF.

This clonotype was seen a few times. The V call is TRBV27, the J call TRBJ2-5, with D unresolved. Germline values: CDR1 MNHEY, CDR2 SMNVEV (reference sequence). Trimming took off 3 bases at V and 1 base at J, with 15 bases between the two ends. CDR3 size: 16 residues. As DNA, the CDR3 is TGTGCCAGCAGTTTCATGGGTAGTTCCATCCAAGAGACCCAGTACTTC. Encoded protein: CASSFMGSSIQETQYF.

Note on this clonotype: Relative to the germline gene, one junction end is altered; a read error may explain this. This chain joins TRBV6-2 or TRBV6-3 and TRBJ1-2; no clear D gene. CDR1 MNHEY and CDR2 SVGEGT come from the germline V gene. CDR3 length equals 13 residues. CDR3 loop: CASKRTGLEGYTF. As DNA, the CDR3 is TGCGCCAGCAAGAGGACCGGGCTGGAAGGCTACACCTTC.

V gene TRBV3-1 combines with J gene TRBJ2-1, with TRBD1 matching over 8 bases. The J segment lost 8 bases and the V segment lost 8 bases, leaving 11 bases of the junction unmatched. The CDR3 is 14 amino acids. CDR1 is LGHDT and CDR2 is YNNKEL in the germline V gene (reference sequence). CDR3 protein: CASHRAGGLDEQFF. The CDR3 DNA is TGTGCCAGCCATCGGGCAGGGGGCTTGGATGAGCAGTTCTTC.

V gene TRBV7-2 combines with J gene TRBJ2-3; D possibly corresponds to TRBD2 (5 bases). In germline, CDR1 is SGHTA, CDR2 FQGNSA. The CDR3 consists of 16 residues. V was shortened by 0 bases and J by 1 base, with 11 bases between the two germline ends. The CDR3 spells CASSLASTRGTDTQYF. The DNA for the CDR3 is TGTGCCAGCAGCTTAGCCAGTACTAGGGGCACAGATACGCAGTATTTT. Filled out from reference TRBV7-2 and TRBJ2-3, the complete variable domain reads GAGVSQSPSNKVTEKGKDVELRCDPISGHTALYWYRQSLGQGLEFLIYFQGNSAPDKSGLPSDRFSAERTGGSVSTLTIQRTQQEDSAVYLCASSLASTRGTDTQYFGPGTRLTVL.

J is TRBJ1-2 and V is TRBV2; the D gene is possibly TRBD1 (6 bases). Trimming cost V 6 bases and J 4 bases, with 15 bases left between them. This CDR3 has 14 residues. Germline values: CDR1 SNHLY, CDR2 FYNNEI. CDR3 coding DNA: TGTGCCAGCAGGGTGACAGGCCCAGCCTATGGCTACACCTTC. The encoded protein is CASRVTGPAYGYTF.

The chain uses TRBV29-1 and TRBJ2-2; no clear D gene. The V gene lost 6 bases and the J gene lost 1 base, with 9 bases spanning the gap. Germline CDR1 is SQVTM and CDR2 is ANQGSEA. CDR3 length: 13 amino acids. CDR3 sequence reads: CSVWTGNTGELFF. The CDR3 DNA follows: TGCAGCGTCTGGACGGGGAACACCGGGGAGCTGTTTTTT.

This chain connects TRBV6-5 to TRBJ2-7; the match to TRBD1 covers 7 bases. There are 16 residues in the CDR3. V shed 2 bases, J shed 2 bases, and the junction held 9 bases outside the gene matches. The germline V gene has CDR1 MNHEY and CDR2 SVGAGI. The CDR3 reads CASSYTGRGNTYEQYF. The CDR3 nucleotides read TGTGCCAGCAGTTACACTGGCAGGGGGAACACCTACGAGCAGTACTTC.

The rearrangement links TRBV29-1 to TRBJ1-6; TRBD1 matches at 10 bases. V gave up 6 bases and J gave up 8 bases; unmatched junction bases: 7. CDR1 SQVTM and CDR2 ANQGSEA come from the germline V gene. This CDR3 is built from 14 residues. The CDR3 DNA reads as TGCAGCGTCGCCCAGGGGACAGGGGATTCACCCCTCCACTTT. It is translated as CSVAQGTGDSPLHF.

This chain joins TRBV3-1 and TRBJ2-3; 7 bases are a match to TRBD2. The CDR3 has 16 amino acids. Germline CDR1 is LGHDT and CDR2 is YNNKEL (reference sequence). The J segment lost 5 bases and the V segment lost 0 bases, leaving 8 bases of the junction unmatched. CDR3 DNA sequence: TGTGCCAGCAGCCAAGAAACTAGCGACAAACAAGATACGCAGTATTTT. Its translation is CASSQETSDKQDTQYF.

V gene TRBV29-1 combines with J gene TRBJ1-1, with D perhaps TRBD1 (6 bases). Trimming took off 8 bases at V and 6 bases at J, with 13 bases between the two ends. Germline V gene sequence: CDR1 SQVTM, CDR2 ANQGSEA. The CDR3 extends over 11 amino acids. This CDR3 is CSYTGMSEAFF. The CDR3 DNA sequence: TGCAGCTATACAGGGATGTCTGAAGCTTTCTTT.

CDR3 amino acids: CSTREGPNEQFF. CDR3 nucleotide sequence: TGCAGCACCAGGGAGGGTCCAAATGAGCAGTTCTTC. The V call is TRBV29-1, the J call TRBJ2-1; TRBD2 matches at 7 bases. The CDR3 is 12 amino acids. In germline, CDR1 is SQVTM, CDR2 ANQGSEA. V was clipped by 8 bases and J by 7 bases; unmatched bases: 8.